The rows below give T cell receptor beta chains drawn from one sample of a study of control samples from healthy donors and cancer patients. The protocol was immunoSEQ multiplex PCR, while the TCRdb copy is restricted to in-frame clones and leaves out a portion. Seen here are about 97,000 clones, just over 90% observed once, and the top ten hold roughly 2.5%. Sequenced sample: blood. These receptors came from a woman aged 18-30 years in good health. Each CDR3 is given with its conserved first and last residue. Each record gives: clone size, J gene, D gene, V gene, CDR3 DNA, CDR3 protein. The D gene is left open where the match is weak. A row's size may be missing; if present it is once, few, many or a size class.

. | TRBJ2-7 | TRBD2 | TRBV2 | TGTGCCAGCAGTGGAGCGGGGGACAACCTTCCTTACTACGAGCAGTACTTC | CASSGAGDNLPYYEQYF
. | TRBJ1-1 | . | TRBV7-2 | TGTGCCAGCAGCCGTCCGTCGGGAGGTACTGAAGCTTTCTTT | CASSRPSGGTEAFF
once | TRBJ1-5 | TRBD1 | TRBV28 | TGTGCCAGCAGCACAGGGGCGGGGAGCAATCAGCCCCAGCATTTT | CASSTGAGSNQPQHF
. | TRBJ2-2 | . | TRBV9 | TGTGCCAGCAGCCCCCGGGCCAAGAATACCGGGGAGCTGTTTTTT | CASSPRAKNTGELFF
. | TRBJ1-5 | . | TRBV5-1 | TGCGCCAGCAGCTTGGGCGACATCCTCAGCAATCAGCCCCAGCATTTT | CASSLGDILSNQPQHF
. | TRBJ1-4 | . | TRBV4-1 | TGCGCCAGCAGCCAGGCACAGGCGGCTAATGAAAAACTGTTTTTT | CASSQAQAANEKLFF
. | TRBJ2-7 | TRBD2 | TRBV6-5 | TGTGCCAGCAGAGGGCGGGGGGACGAGCAGTACTTC | CASRGRGDEQYF
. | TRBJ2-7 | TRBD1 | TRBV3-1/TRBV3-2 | TGTGCCAGCAGCCAACTACAAGCAGGGGGTTACGAGCAGTACTTC | CASSQLQAGGYEQYF
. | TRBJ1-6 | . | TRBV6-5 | TGTGCCAGCACCGTATCGGGGGGGAATAATTCACCCCTCCACTTT | CASTVSGGNNSPLHF
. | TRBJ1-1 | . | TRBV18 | TGTGCCAGCTCACTCCGGTGGGAGAACACTGAAGCTTTCTTT | CASSLRWENTEAFF
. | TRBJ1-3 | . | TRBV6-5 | TGTGCCAGCAGTTACTCGGGAGCAGCTGGAAACACCATATATTTT | CASSYSGAAGNTIYF
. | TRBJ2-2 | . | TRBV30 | TGTGCCTGGAGTAGCCCCCTAGCGAACACCGGGGAGCTGTTTTTT | CAWSSPLANTGELFF